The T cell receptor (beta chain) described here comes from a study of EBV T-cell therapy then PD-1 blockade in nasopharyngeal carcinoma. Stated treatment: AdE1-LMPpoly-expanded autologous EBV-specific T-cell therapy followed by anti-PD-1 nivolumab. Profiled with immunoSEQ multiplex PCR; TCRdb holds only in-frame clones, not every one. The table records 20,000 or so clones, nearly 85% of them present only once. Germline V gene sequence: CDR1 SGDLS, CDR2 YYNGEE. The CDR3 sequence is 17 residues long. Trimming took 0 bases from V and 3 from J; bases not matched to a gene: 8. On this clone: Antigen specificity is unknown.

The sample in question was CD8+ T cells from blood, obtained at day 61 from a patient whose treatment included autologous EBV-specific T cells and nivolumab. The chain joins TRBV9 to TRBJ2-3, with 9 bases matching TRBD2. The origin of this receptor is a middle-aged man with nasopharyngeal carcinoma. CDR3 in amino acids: CASSVDEASGETDTQYF. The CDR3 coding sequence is TGTGCCAGCAGCGTAGATGAGGCTAGCGGGGAAACAGATACGCAGTATTTT.